Reported below is one TCR beta chain. The antigen is undetermined. Relying on iRepertoire HTBI primers and Arm-PCR of CDR3 regions, the team built TCR beta libraries. TCRdb itself ran the multiplex PCR reads through MiXCR, one entry per CDR3 protein. The sample lists about 540,000 distinct CDR3 sequences, about 13% occurring once. This entry belongs to a study of regulatory T cells in long-lasting Graves disease. Findings and caveats of the study: Samples came from peripheral blood alone, without thyroid tissue.

Time point described: newly diagnosed GD, antithyroid drugs for less than 3 months. PBMCs were the source of the RNA used for TCR sequencing. Germline-derived CDR1 and CDR2 are WSHSY and SAAADI. CDR3 length equals 16 residues. The V end lost 4 bases, the J end lost 1 base, and 16 bases lay between the germline ends. The same sample was also studied in work on T cells in Graves' hyperthyroidism and ophthalmopathy. Turning to that study: For the diagnoses, clinical symptoms, serum thyroxine and TRAb, thyroid ultrasound and orbital computed tomography were used.

The sequencing here drew on peripheral blood mononuclear cells (PBMCs), taken at new diagnosis, from a patient treated with antithyroid drugs. The TCR was taken from a man aged 30-40 years with Graves disease. The chain employs TRBV10-2 and TRBJ1-1; a possible D gene is TRBD1 (5 bases). The CDR3 protein is CASSAFAGTANTEAFF. Here the CDR3 DNA reads TGCGCCAGCAGTGCATTCGCCGGGACGGCGAACACTGAAGCTTTCTTT.